One sample yielded the 21 T cell receptor beta chains listed below, sequenced in a study of identical twins. Each CDR3 protein gets one entry after TCRdb re-called the 5' RACE reads with MiXCR. Among approximately 220,000 distinct CDR3 sequences listed, 7.5% were seen once. This same sample was also taken into another study, of yellow fever vaccine responses in identical twins.

Input material: memory (CD45RO+) T cells sorted from blood. The source is a woman between 18 and 29 years old in good health.

The sample holds a few counts of this clonotype. V is TRBV5-6 and J is TRBJ2-2; D might be TRBD1 or TRBD2, each matching 6 bases. There are 18 residues in the CDR3. Deletions cut 0 bases from V and 5 bases from J, with 20 bases between. Germline values: CDR1 SGHDT, CDR2 YYEEEE. The CDR3 DNA reads as TGTGCCAGCAGCTTGGTAAAGATCCTAGGGGGGAGAACCGGGGAGCTGTTTTTT. Encoded protein: CASSLVKILGGRTGELFF.

This clonotype was detected many times. The rearrangement links TRBV20-1 to TRBJ2-1; D tentatively fits TRBD1 or TRBD2 (5 bases each). The ends were cut back, 0 bases at V and 7 bases at J, with 19 bases in the middle. Germline assignment: CDR1 DFQATT and CDR2 SNEGSKA (reference sequence). The CDR3 totals 16 residues. DNA for the CDR3: TGCAGTGCTAGAGATTTTGGGGGATCGGTTGTAAATGAGCAGTTCTTC. Translating it yields CSARDFGGSVVNEQFF.

This clonotype was detected only a few times. This chain connects TRBV29-1 to TRBJ1-6; TRBD1 is a possible D gene (5 bases). Trimming stripped 6 bases from V and 9 bases from J, with 15 bases between. The CDR3 sequence is 13 residues long. The germline V gene encodes CDR1 SQVTM and CDR2 ANQGSEA. The CDR3 is CSVASGQGSPLHF. The CDR3 coding sequence is TGCAGCGTCGCATCAGGGCAGGGTTCACCCCTCCACTTT.

This clonotype was recorded at least ten times. This chain joins TRBV7-2 and TRBJ1-3; D is undetermined. Germline assignment: CDR1 SGHTA and CDR2 FQGNSA. CDR3 size: 14 residues. V was clipped by 1 base and J by 3 bases, with 7 bases between them. The CDR3 is CASSLGRIGNTIYF. CDR3 in DNA: TGTGCCAGCAGCTTAGGCAGGATTGGAAACACCATATATTTT.

The chain employs TRBV3-1 and TRBJ2-6; no reliable D call. Looked up from germline, CDR1 is LGHDT and CDR2 is YNNKEL (reference sequence). The CDR3 length is 15 residues. V lost 5 bases and J 0 bases, leaving 8 bases between the germline ends. The CDR3 loop is CASSKATSGANVLTF. The DNA of the CDR3 is TGTGCCAGCAGCAAAGCCACCTCTGGGGCCAACGTCCTGACTTTC. Full variable domain (outside the CDR3, taken from reference TRBV3-1 and TRBJ2-6): DTAVSQTPKYLVTQMGNDKSIKCEQNLGHDTMYWYKQDSKKFLKIMFSYNNKELIINETVPNRFSPKSPDKAHLNLHINSLELGDSAVYFCASSKATSGANVLTFGAGSRLTVL.

This clonotype was picked up a small number of times. The DNA for the CDR3 is TGCAGTCCTAAGCCCAGGGGACTGCCTGGCACTGAAGCTTTCTTT. Translating it yields CSPKPRGLPGTEAFF. The chain links TRBV20-1 to TRBJ1-1, with D maybe TRBD1 (6 bases). CDR3 length: 15 residues. Germline CDR1 reads DFQATT; CDR2 reads SNEGSKA (reference sequence). The V and J ends lost 8 bases and 4 bases respectively, with 23 bases between them.

The CDR3 DNA is TGTGCCACCAGCGAGGGACTAGCGGGAGGTAAACTAGCCAAAAACATTCAGTACTTC. This codes for CATSEGLAGGKLAKNIQYF. This rearrangement joins TRBV15 to TRBJ2-4; 15 bases map to TRBD2. CDR3 length equals 19 residues. The junction had 8 bases not matched to a gene; V was cut back by 5 bases and J by 0 bases. In germline, CDR1 is LNHNV, CDR2 YYDKDF (reference sequence).

This chain's CDR3 is CASSFGLAGGVGETQYF. CDR3 sequence (DNA): TGTGCCAGCAGCTTCGGACTAGCGGGGGGGGTAGGGGAGACCCAGTACTTC. V gene TRBV7-2 combines with J gene TRBJ2-5; TRBD2 matches 15 bases. The CDR3 spans 17 residues. Per germline, CDR1 SGHTA and CDR2 FQGNSA. V gave up 3 bases and J gave up 5 bases; unmatched junction bases: 7.

This clonotype was recorded at least ten times. J is TRBJ2-1 and V is TRBV6-2 or TRBV6-3; tentatively, D is TRBD2 (6 bases). CDR3 length equals 13 residues. The germline CDR1 and CDR2 sequences are MNHEY and SVGEGT. The germline V and J ends were trimmed by 6 bases and 10 bases, with 16 bases remaining between them. The CDR3: CASRQDFSGEQFF. In nucleotides, the CDR3 is TGTGCCAGCAGACAAGATTTTAGCGGAGAGCAGTTCTTC.

This clonotype showed up many times. This rearrangement joins TRBV6-2 or TRBV6-3 to TRBJ2-6; D is ambiguous. Germline CDR1 and CDR2: MNHEY and SVGEGT. Trimming removed 0 bases at V and 2 bases at J, with 23 bases between. This CDR3 is built from 21 residues. The CDR3 region has the DNA TGTGCCAGCAGTTACTCTTTGGGTTTACGGGCCCCCGGTGCTGGGGCCAACGTCCTGACTTTC. This translates into CASSYSLGLRAPGAGANVLTF.

This clonotype showed up many times. V gene TRBV29-1 combines with J gene TRBJ2-1, with D uncertain. The CDR3 is made up of 12 amino acids. V lost 5 bases, J lost 8 bases, and 13 bases lay in between. Per germline, CDR1 SQVTM and CDR2 ANQGSEA. The CDR3, as DNA: TGCAGCGTTCGCCCGCGGAAGGATGAGCAGTTCTTC. It codes for CSVRPRKDEQFF.

V gene TRBV10-3 combines with J gene TRBJ1-1; D ambiguous. CDR3 length: 15 residues. V lost 2 bases and J lost 4, with 14 bases in between. Germline V gene lookup returns CDR1 ENHRY and CDR2 SYGVKD. The CDR3: CAISELGTGATEAFF. For the CDR3, the DNA is TGTGCCATCAGTGAGCTGGGTACGGGCGCCACTGAAGCTTTCTTT.

The CDR3, as DNA: TGTGCCAGCAGTTGGGACAGGGGGCGTCTGCACACTGAAGCTTTCTTT. As protein: CASSWDRGRLHTEAFF. The genes are TRBV6-2 or TRBV6-3 and TRBJ1-1, with 12 bases that match TRBD1. After removal of 4 bases from V and 3 bases from J, the junction contained 6 bases not matched to a gene. Per the germline V gene, CDR1 is MNHEY and CDR2 is SVGEGT. The CDR3 extends over 16 amino acids.

This clonotype was picked up a small number of times. The rearrangement uses TRBV6-5 and TRBJ2-3; 7 bases are a match to TRBD1. The length of the CDR3 is 15 residues. The germline CDR1 and CDR2 sequences are MNHEY and SVGAGI. Germline trimming cut 4 bases from V and 1 base from J; bases unmatched to any gene: 5. The CDR3 loop is CASSSWQGGTDTQYF. The CDR3 nucleotides read TGTGCCAGCAGTTCGTGGCAGGGGGGCACAGATACGCAGTATTTT.

In this sample, this clonotype turned up a few times. The genes are TRBV29-1 and TRBJ2-7; the match to TRBD2 covers 12 bases. V dropped 6 bases and J dropped 6; count of bases not matched to a gene: 6. This CDR3 spans 13 amino acids. CDR1 SQVTM and CDR2 ANQGSEA come from the germline V gene. In DNA, the CDR3 is TGCAGCGTGGAACTAGCGGGGGGTCGCGAGCAGTACTTC. It specifies CSVELAGGREQYF.

The chain joins TRBV6-1 to TRBJ2-5, with D perhaps matching TRBD1 or TRBD2 (5 bases each). Germline CDR1 MNHNS, CDR2 SASEGT. The CDR3 is 13 amino acids. Trimming took off 8 bases at V and 5 bases at J, with 15 bases between the two ends. The CDR3 sequence is CASRDPNTETQYF. CDR3 bases: TGTGCCAGCCGGGACCCCAATACGGAGACCCAGTACTTC.

This clonotype was observed a handful of times. The genes are TRBV4-3 and TRBJ2-1; 10 positions agree with TRBD2. Per the germline V gene, CDR1 is LGHNA and CDR2 is YSLEER. The ends lost 0 bases at V and 10 bases at J; junction bases unmatched: 9. The CDR3 sequence is 16 residues long. CDR3 sequence reads: CASSQDGLAGAGEQFF. The CDR3 DNA sequence: TGCGCCAGCAGCCAAGATGGCCTAGCGGGAGCTGGCGAGCAGTTCTTC.

This clonotype has a handful of counts. The V and J genes are TRBV3-1 and TRBJ2-7; no clear D gene. V dropped 5 bases and J dropped 5 bases, with 10 bases sitting between them. The CDR3 covers 12 residues. CDR1 is LGHDT, CDR2 YNNKEL, per germline (reference sequence). The CDR3 region is CASSDVGNEQYF. CDR3 bases: TGTGCCAGCAGCGACGTAGGTAACGAGCAGTACTTC.

This clonotype was counted between two and nine times. The chain employs TRBV6-2 or TRBV6-3 and TRBJ2-5; 9 bases agree with TRBD2. Looked up from germline, CDR1 is MNHEY and CDR2 is SVGEGT. The CDR3 spans 13 residues. V dropped 7 bases and J dropped 3; count of bases not matched to a gene: 3. The CDR3 nucleotides are TGTGCCAGCAATATAGCGGGAGAAGAGACCCAGTACTTC. Amino acids: CASNIAGEETQYF.

In its sample, this clonotype was seen many times. The chain uses TRBV15 and TRBJ1-4, with D possibly matching TRBD1 (5 bases). Germline assignment: CDR1 LNHNV and CDR2 YYDKDF (reference sequence). The V end was cut by 0 bases, the J end by 8 bases, with 10 bases between. The CDR3 is 14 residues long. Written as DNA, the CDR3 is TGTGCCACCAGCAGAGAGAGGTGGGACGAAAAACTGTTTTTT. This translates into CATSRERWDEKLFF.

This clonotype appeared a few times. The chain employs TRBV5-6 and TRBJ2-1, with D maybe TRBD2 (5 bases). Germline CDR1 is SGHDT and CDR2 is YYEEEE. Trimming took off 4 bases at V and 0 bases at J, with 14 bases between the two ends. This CDR3 region has 16 residues. The CDR3 loop reads CASSLMRDRSYNEQFF. The CDR3 region has the DNA TGTGCCAGCAGCCTTATGAGGGATCGCTCCTACAATGAGCAGTTCTTC.